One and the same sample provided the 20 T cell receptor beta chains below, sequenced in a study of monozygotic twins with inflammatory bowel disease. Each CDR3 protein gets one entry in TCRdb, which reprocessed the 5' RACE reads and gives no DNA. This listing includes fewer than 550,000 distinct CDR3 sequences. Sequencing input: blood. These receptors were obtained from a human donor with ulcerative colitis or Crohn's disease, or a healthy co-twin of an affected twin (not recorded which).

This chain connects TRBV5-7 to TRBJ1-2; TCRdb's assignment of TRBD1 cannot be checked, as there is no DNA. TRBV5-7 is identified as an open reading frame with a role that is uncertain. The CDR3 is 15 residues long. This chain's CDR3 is CASSLLGEGGYGYTF.

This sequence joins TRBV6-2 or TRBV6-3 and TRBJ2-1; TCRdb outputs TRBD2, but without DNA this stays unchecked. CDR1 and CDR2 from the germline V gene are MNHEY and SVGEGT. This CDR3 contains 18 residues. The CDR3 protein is CASSGLAGAPTAYNEQFF.

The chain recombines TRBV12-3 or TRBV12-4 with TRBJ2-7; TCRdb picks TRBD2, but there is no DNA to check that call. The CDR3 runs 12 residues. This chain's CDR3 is CASSLESVVQYF.

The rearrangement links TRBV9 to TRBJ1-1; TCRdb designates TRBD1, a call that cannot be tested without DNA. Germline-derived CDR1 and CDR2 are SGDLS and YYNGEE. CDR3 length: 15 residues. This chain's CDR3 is CASSDGQGRDTEAFF.

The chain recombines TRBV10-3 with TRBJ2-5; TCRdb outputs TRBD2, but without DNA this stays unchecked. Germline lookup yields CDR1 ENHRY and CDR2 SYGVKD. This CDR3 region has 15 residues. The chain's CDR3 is CAISLGTSGQETQYF.

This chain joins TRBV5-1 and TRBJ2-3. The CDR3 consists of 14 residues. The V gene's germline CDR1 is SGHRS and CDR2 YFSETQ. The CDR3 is CASSLGTKADTQYF.

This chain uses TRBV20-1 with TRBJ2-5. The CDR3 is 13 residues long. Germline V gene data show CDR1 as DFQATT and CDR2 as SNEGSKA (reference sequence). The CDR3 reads CSARDLVGETQYF.

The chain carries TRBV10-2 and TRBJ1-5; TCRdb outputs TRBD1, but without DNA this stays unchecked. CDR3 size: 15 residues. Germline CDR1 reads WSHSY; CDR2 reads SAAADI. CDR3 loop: CATQSEGGWSQPQHF.

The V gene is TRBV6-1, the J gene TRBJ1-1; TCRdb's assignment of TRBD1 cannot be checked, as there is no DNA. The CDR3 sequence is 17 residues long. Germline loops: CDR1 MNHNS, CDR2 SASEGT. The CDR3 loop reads CASSEGRQSKMNTEAFF.

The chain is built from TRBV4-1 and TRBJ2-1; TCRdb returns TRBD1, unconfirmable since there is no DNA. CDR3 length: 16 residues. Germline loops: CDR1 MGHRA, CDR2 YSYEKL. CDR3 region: CASSPLGRRVGNEQFF.

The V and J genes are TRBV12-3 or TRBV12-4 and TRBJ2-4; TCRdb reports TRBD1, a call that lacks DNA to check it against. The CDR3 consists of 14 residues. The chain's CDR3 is CASIPGVAKNIQYF.

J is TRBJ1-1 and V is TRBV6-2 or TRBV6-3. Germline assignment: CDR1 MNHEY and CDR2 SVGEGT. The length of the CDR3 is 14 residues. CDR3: CASSYRSFHTEAFF.

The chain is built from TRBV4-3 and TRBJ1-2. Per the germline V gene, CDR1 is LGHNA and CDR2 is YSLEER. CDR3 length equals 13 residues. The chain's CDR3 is CASSQEKQYGYTF.

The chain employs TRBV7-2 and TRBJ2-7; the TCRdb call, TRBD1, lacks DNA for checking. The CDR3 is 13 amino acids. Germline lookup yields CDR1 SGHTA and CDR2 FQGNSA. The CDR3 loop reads CASSLYGDAEQYF.

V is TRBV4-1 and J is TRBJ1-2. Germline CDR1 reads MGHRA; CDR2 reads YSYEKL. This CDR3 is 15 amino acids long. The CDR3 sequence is CASSQDRDTLYGYTF.

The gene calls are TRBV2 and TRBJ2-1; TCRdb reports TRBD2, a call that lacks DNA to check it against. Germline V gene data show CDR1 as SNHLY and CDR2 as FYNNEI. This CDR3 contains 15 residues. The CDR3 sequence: CASSPALAGYNEQFF.

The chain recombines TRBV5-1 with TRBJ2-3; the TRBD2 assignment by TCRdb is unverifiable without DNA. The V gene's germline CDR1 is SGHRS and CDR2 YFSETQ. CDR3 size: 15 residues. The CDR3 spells CASSSTTSGDDTQYF.

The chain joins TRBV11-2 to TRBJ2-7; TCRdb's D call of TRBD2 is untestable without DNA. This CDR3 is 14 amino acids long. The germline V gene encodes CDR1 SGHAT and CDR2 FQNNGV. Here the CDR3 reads CASSLAGSGAAQYF.

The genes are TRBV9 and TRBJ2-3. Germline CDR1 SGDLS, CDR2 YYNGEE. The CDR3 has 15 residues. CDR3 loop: CASSVLSDVADTQYF.

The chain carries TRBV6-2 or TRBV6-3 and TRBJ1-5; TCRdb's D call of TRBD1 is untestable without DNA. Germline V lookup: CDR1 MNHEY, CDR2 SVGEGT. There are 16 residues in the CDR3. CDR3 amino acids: CASRSIQGGQNQPQHF.